These 7 T cell receptor beta chains came from one sample sequenced in a study of identical twins. TCRdb re-called the 5' RACE reads with MiXCR, one entry per CDR3 protein. The repertoire holds approximately 630,000 distinct CDR3 sequences, with roughly 7.1% as singletons. These data were likewise used in another study, on yellow fever vaccine responses in identical twins.

Specimen: PBMCs. The receptor set was obtained from a woman aged 18-29 years in good health.

The rearrangement uses TRBV2 and TRBJ1-5; D is ambiguous. Between the trimmed V and J ends, which lost 7 bases and 2 bases, there was a span of 15 bases. This CDR3 region has 15 residues. The germline V gene encodes CDR1 SNHLY and CDR2 FYNNEI. The DNA of the CDR3 is TGTGCCAGCAAACAAGGCCACGCCGGCAATCAGCCCCAGCATTTT. Translating it yields CASKQGHAGNQPQHF.

This clonotype has only a few counts. The chain links TRBV12-3 or TRBV12-4 to TRBJ2-7, with 9 positions matching TRBD2. The CDR3 sequence is 14 residues long. The ends lost 4 bases at V and 3 bases at J; junction bases unmatched: 4. CDR3 in DNA: TGTGCCAGCAGTTCATATAGCGGGAGCTACGAGCAGTACTTC. Encoded protein: CASSSYSGSYEQYF.

A few counts support this clonotype. The chain is built from TRBV7-2 and TRBJ2-1; D gene unclear. CDR3 length equals 13 residues. Germline assignment: CDR1 SGHTA and CDR2 FQGNSA. V lost 5 bases and J 10 bases, leaving 15 bases between the germline ends. The CDR3 DNA follows: TGTGCCAGCAGCAGGATGGGTCTGGGGGAGCAGTTCTTC. As protein: CASSRMGLGEQFF.

This clonotype showed up just a few times. The chain uses TRBV2 and TRBJ2-5; D is perhaps TRBD1 (5 bases). The V end was cut by 5 bases, the J end by 5 bases, with 15 bases between. Germline V gives CDR1 SNHLY, CDR2 FYNNEI. The CDR3 spans 14 residues. The CDR3 sequence is CASSSSWGSETQYF. The CDR3 nucleotides are TGTGCCAGCAGTAGTTCATGGGGCTCGGAGACCCAGTACTTC. Combining the CDR3 with reference TRBV2 and TRBJ2-5 gives the whole variable domain EPEVTQTPSHQVTQMGQEVILRCVPISNHLYFYWYRQILGQKVEFLVSFYNNEISEKSEIFDDQFSVERPDGSNFTLKIRSTKLEDSAMYFCASSSSWGSETQYFGPGTRLLVL.

Regarding this clonotype: Since no conserved phenylalanine or tryptophan closes the CDR3, a read error is the likely cause. V gene TRBV15 combines with J gene TRBJ2-7; 10 nucleotides line up with TRBD1. This CDR3 is built from 15 residues. The V and J ends lost 5 bases and 2 bases, in that order; junction bases with no gene match: 6. The germline V gene encodes CDR1 LNHNV and CDR2 YYDKDF (reference sequence). The CDR3 sequence is CATSLGDRGPYEQYL. As DNA, the CDR3 is TGTGCCACCAGCCTAGGGGACAGGGGTCCCTACGAGCAGTACTTA.

V usage is TRBV7-9 and J usage is TRBJ2-5, with TRBD1 identical over 9 bases. The V segment lost 2 bases and the J segment 5 bases; nucleotides outside the gene matches: 12. Germline V lookup: CDR1 SEHNR, CDR2 FQNEAQ (reference sequence). This CDR3 is 17 amino acids long. CDR3 DNA: TGTGCCAGCAGCTTACCCTCCGGGACAGGGTACGGGGAGACCCAGTACTTC. It translates to CASSLPSGTGYGETQYF.

This clonotype was detected only a few times. J is TRBJ2-3 and V is TRBV24-1; perhaps TRBD1 as D (6 bases). Germline lookup yields CDR1 KGHDR and CDR2 SFDVKD. Trimming took off 4 bases at V and 3 bases at J, with 13 bases between the two ends. The CDR3 totals 15 residues. The CDR3 loop reads CATSDQGLRTDTQYF. CDR3 nucleotide sequence: TGTGCCACCAGTGACCAGGGGTTGAGAACAGATACGCAGTATTTT.